A selection of T cell receptor beta chains follows, all from one sample in a study of T cell responses to AZD1222 COVID-19 vaccine. Some clones are missing from TCRdb's copy, which holds only in-frame ones; the method was immunoSEQ multiplex PCR. The data show around 120,000 clones, roughly 84% seen once. The sample in question was peripheral blood, obtained on day 0 of AZD1222 vaccination. Receptor source: an adult in good health. Each CDR3 is given with its conserved first and last residue. The D gene is left open where the match is weak. The size of a clone is reported for some rows only, either as once, few or many, or as a class for expanded clones.

j_call	cdr3_length	clone_size	d_call	v_call	cdr3_aa	cdr3_nt
TRBJ2-1	15	.	.	TRBV13	CASSLGGGNYNEQFF	TGTGCCAGCAGCTTAGGCGGGGGCAACTACAATGAGCAGTTCTTC
TRBJ1-2	14	.	.	TRBV27	CASSVLGQNYGYTF	TGTGCCAGCAGCGTACTTGGACAGAACTATGGCTACACCTTC
TRBJ1-2	15	.	TRBD1	TRBV3-1/TRBV3-2	CASSQDGTAVYGYTF	TGTGCCAGCAGCCAAGACGGGACAGCCGTCTATGGCTACACCTTC
TRBJ2-7	13	.	.	TRBV12-3/TRBV12-4	CASRGSGAYEQYF	TGTGCCAGCAGGGGAAGTGGGGCCTACGAGCAGTACTTC
TRBJ1-1	15	.	.	TRBV3-1/TRBV3-2	CASSQDVGMNTEAFF	TGTGCCAGCAGCCAAGATGTTGGGATGAACACTGAAGCTTTCTTT
TRBJ2-7	14	.	.	TRBV14	CASSQYSEAGEQYF	TGTGCCAGCAGCCAATACTCGGAGGCTGGGGAGCAGTACTTC
TRBJ1-2	18	.	TRBD1	TRBV5-1	CASSSSGTGGWSDYGYTF	TGCGCCAGCAGCTCATCCGGGACAGGGGGCTGGAGTGACTATGGCTACACCTTC
TRBJ2-3	16	.	.	TRBV7-9	CASSSPGGFLSDTQYF	TGTGCCAGCAGTTCTCCTGGGGGCTTTTTGTCAGATACGCAGTATTTT
TRBJ1-4	15	.	.	TRBV5-6	CASSLGRTRGEKLFF	TGTGCCAGCAGCTTGGGCAGGACACGAGGGGAAAAACTGTTTTTT
TRBJ2-3	17	.	.	TRBV19	CASSSFGWDANTDTQYF	TGTGCCAGTAGTAGTTTCGGATGGGACGCGAACACAGATACGCAGTATTTT
TRBJ2-2	16	.	TRBD1	TRBV10-2	CASSVWTGGITGELFF	TGCGCCAGCAGTGTATGGACAGGGGGTATCACCGGGGAGCTGTTTTTT
TRBJ2-2	17	.	.	TRBV11-3	CASSLGRGTYDTGELFF	TGTGCCAGCAGCTTAGGAAGGGGGACATATGACACCGGGGAGCTGTTTTTT
TRBJ2-2	14	.	.	TRBV4-1	CASSQLTTPGELFF	TGCGCCAGCAGCCAACTTACAACGCCCGGGGAGCTGTTTTTT
TRBJ2-3	12	.	.	TRBV2	CASSRDSDTQYF	TGTGCCAGCAGCCGGGACTCCGATACGCAGTATTTT
TRBJ2-3	16	.	TRBD2	TRBV9	CASSVASGGRTDTQYF	TGTGCCAGCAGCGTAGCTAGCGGGGGGCGAACAGATACGCAGTATTTT
TRBJ1-6	14	once	.	TRBV3-1/TRBV3-2	CASSQGQSNSPLHF	TGTGCCAGCAGCCAAGGACAAAGTAATTCACCCCTCCACTTT
TRBJ2-7	13	.	.	TRBV5-1	CASSLDFSYEQYF	TGCGCCAGCAGCTTGGACTTCTCCTACGAGCAGTACTTC
TRBJ1-2	15	.	TRBD1	TRBV2	CASSELQGAGDGYTF	TGTGCCAGCAGTGAGCTACAGGGGGCCGGGGATGGCTACACCTTC
TRBJ1-2	14	.	.	TRBV6-5	CASSSLMSTGGYTF	TGTGCCAGCAGCTCCCTTATGAGTACGGGGGGCTACACCTTC
TRBJ2-5	14	.	TRBD1	TRBV4-1	CASSQPQGEETQYF	TGCGCCAGCAGCCAACCGCAGGGGGAAGAGACCCAGTACTTC
TRBJ1-1	12	.	.	TRBV6-5	CASRGSNTEAFF	TGTGCCAGCAGGGGCTCGAACACTGAAGCTTTCTTT
TRBJ1-2	13	.	TRBD1	TRBV27	CASSLGTDYGYTF	TGTGCCAGCAGTTTAGGGACAGACTATGGCTACACCTTC
TRBJ2-7	13	.	.	TRBV12-3/TRBV12-4	CASSQGWTGEQYF	TGTGCCAGCAGCCAGGGATGGACCGGCGAGCAGTACTTC
TRBJ2-1	16	.	.	TRBV7-6	CASSLAKINGKNEQFF	TGTGCCAGCAGCTTAGCCAAAATAAATGGTAAAAATGAGCAGTTCTTC
TRBJ1-4	15	.	.	TRBV5-1	CASSLASAVNEKLFF	TGCGCCAGCAGCTTGGCGTCGGCAGTAAATGAAAAACTGTTTTTT
TRBJ1-2	14	.	.	TRBV6-5	CASSLVGQPYGYTF	TGTGCCAGCAGCCTGGTGGGGCAGCCTTATGGCTACACCTTC
TRBJ2-7	15	.	TRBD1	TRBV2	CASSAPTGGDSEQYF	TGTGCCAGCAGTGCCCCGACAGGGGGGGATAGCGAGCAGTACTTC
TRBJ1-3	15	.	.	TRBV6-5	CASSIRGTLRNTIYF	TGTGCCAGCAGTATAAGGGGCACTCTGAGAAACACCATATATTTT
TRBJ2-3	16	.	TRBD2	TRBV2	CASSDWTSGVTDTQYF	TGTGCCAGCAGTGATTGGACTAGCGGGGTGACAGATACGCAGTATTTT
TRBJ2-7	14	.	.	TRBV5-1	CASSKEPTLIEQYF	TGCGCCAGCAGCAAGGAGCCTACCCTGATCGAGCAGTACTTC
TRBJ2-1	16	few	TRBD1	TRBV19	CASSTPPGQGADEQFF	TGTGCCAGTAGTACCCCACCGGGACAGGGGGCTGATGAGCAGTTCTTC
TRBJ2-7	13	.	.	TRBV11-2	CASSLNQGFEQYF	TGTGCCAGCAGCTTAAACCAGGGCTTTGAGCAGTACTTC
TRBJ2-1	15	.	TRBD2	TRBV9	CASTGLPGGLNEQFF	TGTGCCAGCACCGGACTCCCGGGGGGGCTCAATGAGCAGTTCTTC
TRBJ2-2	17	.	.	TRBV28	CASSLMMGGRVSGELFF	TGTGCCAGCAGTTTGATGATGGGGGGGCGCGTCTCCGGGGAGCTGTTTTTT
TRBJ1-3	15	.	.	TRBV4-2	CASSPSGGLGNTIYF	TGTGCCAGCAGCCCTTCTGGGGGGCTGGGAAACACCATATATTTT
TRBJ2-1	15	.	TRBD1	TRBV12-5	CASGLDRGGYNEQFF	TGTGCTAGTGGTCTTGACAGGGGCGGCTACAATGAGCAGTTCTTC
TRBJ2-2	14	once	.	TRBV27	CASTPGGNTGELFF	TGTGCCAGCACCCCCGGGGGGAACACCGGGGAGCTGTTTTTT
TRBJ2-1	15	.	TRBD2	TRBV18	CASSPLAGAYNEQFF	TGTGCCAGCTCACCTTTAGCGGGGGCATACAATGAGCAGTTCTTC
TRBJ2-1	14	.	.	TRBV11-2	CASSPWQGLGEQFF	TGTGCCAGCAGCCCTTGGCAGGGCCTAGGTGAGCAGTTCTTC
TRBJ1-1	13	once	TRBD1	TRBV19	CASYRGGNTEAFF	TGTGCCAGCTACAGGGGTGGAAACACTGAAGCTTTCTTT
TRBJ2-7	16	.	.	TRBV4-1	CASSRMDGWRLNEQYF	TGCGCCAGCAGCCGAATGGACGGATGGCGTCTTAACGAGCAGTACTTC
TRBJ1-5	16	.	TRBD1	TRBV4-1	CASSQTGTYSNQPQHF	TGCGCCAGCAGCCAGACAGGGACCTATAGCAATCAGCCCCAGCATTTT
TRBJ2-3	15	.	TRBD1	TRBV6-1	CASSERAGGRDTQYF	TGTGCCAGCAGTGAAAGGGCAGGGGGCCGAGATACGCAGTATTTT
TRBJ1-4	14	.	.	TRBV7-9	CASSFAQVNEKLFF	TGTGCCAGCAGCTTCGCCCAGGTTAATGAAAAACTGTTTTTT
TRBJ2-5	11	once	.	TRBV30	CACRIQETQYF	TGTGCCTGCAGGATACAAGAGACCCAGTACTTC
TRBJ1-5	16	.	.	TRBV23-1	CASSQLWNYSNQPQHF	TGCGCCAGCAGTCAATTGTGGAACTATAGCAATCAGCCCCAGCATTTT
TRBJ1-2	18	few	.	TRBV5-1	CASSLEGVDRGANYGYTF	TGCGCCAGCAGCTTGGAAGGAGTAGACCGGGGGGCTAACTATGGCTACACCTTC
TRBJ1-4	15	.	TRBD1	TRBV6-1	CASSEATGEYEKLFF	TGTGCCAGCAGTGAAGCGACAGGGGAGTACGAAAAACTGTTTTTT
TRBJ1-1	15	few	TRBD1	TRBV4-3	CASSQVRGRNTEAFF	TGCGCCAGCAGCCAAGTTAGGGGGCGGAACACTGAAGCTTTCTTT
TRBJ1-2	11	few	.	TRBV12-3/TRBV12-4	CASSLGGGYTF	TGTGCCAGCAGTTTAGGAGGTGGCTACACCTTC
TRBJ1-2	15	.	TRBD1	TRBV6-5	CASSPGGAGSRGYTF	TGTGCCAGCAGCCCAGGGGGGGCAGGGAGTCGGGGCTACACCTTC
TRBJ1-2	14	.	TRBD1	TRBV5-1	CASSSTGGNYGYTF	TGCGCCAGCAGCTCCACAGGGGGCAACTATGGCTACACCTTC
TRBJ1-2	15	.	TRBD1	TRBV28	CASTPRTGRLGGYTF	TGTGCCAGCACCCCAAGGACAGGGAGGTTGGGTGGCTACACCTTC
TRBJ2-3	13	.	TRBD2	TRBV6-5	CASESGGTDTQYF	TGTGCCAGCGAAAGCGGGGGTACAGATACGCAGTATTTT
TRBJ2-5	13	.	.	TRBV4-1	CASSHANQETQYF	TGCGCCAGCAGCCACGCCAACCAAGAGACCCAGTACTTC
TRBJ1-2	10	.	.	TRBV19	CASSGKGYTF	TGTGCCAGTAGTGGGAAGGGCTACACCTTC
TRBJ1-1	15	.	.	TRBV18	CASSPVGRGLTEAFF	TGTGCCAGCTCACCTGTGGGCCGTGGGCTAACTGAAGCTTTCTTT
TRBJ1-2	14	.	.	TRBV29-1	CSVEAQVANYGYTF	TGCAGCGTTGAGGCCCAGGTCGCTAACTATGGCTACACCTTC
TRBJ1-1	16	few	TRBD1	TRBV5-1	CASSPGDRLVSAEAFF	TGCGCCAGCAGCCCAGGGGACAGGCTCGTTTCCGCTGAAGCTTTCTTT